This T cell receptor (beta chain) was retrieved from a study of neoadjuvant anti-PD-1 for oral cavity cancer. Study-level information: Before surgery, most patients got three to four biweekly 3 mg/kg nivolumab doses. Patients without progression got a fourth dose around day 43.

This clone was detected once. The protocol was immunoSEQ multiplex PCR, while the TCRdb copy is restricted to in-frame clones and leaves out a portion. The sample consists of about 8,300 clones, roughly 50% of them appearing once. Germline V gene lookup returns CDR1 ENHRY and CDR2 SYGVKD. The J segment lost 9 bases and the V segment lost 2 bases, leaving 12 bases of the junction unmatched. The CDR3 totals 16 residues. The TCR comes from a person aged 35-79 years with oral cavity squamous cell carcinoma. The chain joins TRBV10-3 to TRBJ2-3; 9 bases agree with TRBD2. The sequencing used tumor tissue, collected before nivolumab (anti-PD-1) treatment. The CDR3 coding sequence is TGTGCCATCAGTGAGATTGCGGGAGGGCTAATCGACACGCAGTATTTT. It is translated as CAISEIAGGLIDTQYF.